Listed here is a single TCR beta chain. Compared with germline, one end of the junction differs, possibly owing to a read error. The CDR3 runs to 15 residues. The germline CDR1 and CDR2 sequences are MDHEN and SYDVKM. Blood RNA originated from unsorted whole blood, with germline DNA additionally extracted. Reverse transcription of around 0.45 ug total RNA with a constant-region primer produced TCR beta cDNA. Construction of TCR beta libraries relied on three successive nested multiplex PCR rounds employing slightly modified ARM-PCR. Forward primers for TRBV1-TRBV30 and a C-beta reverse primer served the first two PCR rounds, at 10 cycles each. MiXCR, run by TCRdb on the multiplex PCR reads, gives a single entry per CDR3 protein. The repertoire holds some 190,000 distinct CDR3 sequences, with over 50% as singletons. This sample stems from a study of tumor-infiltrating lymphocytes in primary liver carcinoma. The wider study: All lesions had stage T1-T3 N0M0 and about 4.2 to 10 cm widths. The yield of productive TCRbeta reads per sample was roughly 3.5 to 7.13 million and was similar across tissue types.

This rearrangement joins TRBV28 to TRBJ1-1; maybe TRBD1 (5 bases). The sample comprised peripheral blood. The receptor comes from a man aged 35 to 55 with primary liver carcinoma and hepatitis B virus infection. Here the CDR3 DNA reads TGTGCCAGCAATTTACAGCGGGGCATTAACACTGAAGCTTTCTTT. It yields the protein CASNLQRGINTEAFF.